The rows below give T cell receptor beta chains drawn from one sample of a study of T cell changes during pregnancy in multiple sclerosis. Here immunoSEQ multiplex PCR was the method, and the copy in TCRdb shows in-frame clones only, minus some. The table records around 62,000 clones, 89% of them present only once. The material sequenced was peripheral blood, taken in the first trimester of pregnancy. These receptors all come from a female donor with multiple sclerosis, enrolled in a pregnancy study. Both conserved end residues are part of each CDR3. The order of the fields is V gene, D gene, clone size, J gene, CDR3 DNA, CDR3 protein. D genes are given only for firm matches. Expanded clones are given a class, and other clones once, few, many or no size at all.

TRBV5-1	TRBD2	-	TRBJ2-2	TGCGCCAGCAACCCCCTAGCGGGGGGGAACACCGGGGAGCTGTTTTTT	CASNPLAGGNTGELFF
TRBV6-1	-	-	TRBJ1-5	TGTGCCAGCAGTTGGGGAACAGGCGTGTACCAGCCCCAGCATTTT	CASSWGTGVYQPQHF
TRBV10-3	TRBD1	once	TRBJ2-5	TGTGCCATCAGTGGACAGGGGTGGCAAGAGACCCAGTACTTC	CAISGQGWQETQYF
TRBV10-2	-	once	TRBJ1-2	TGCGCCAGCAGTGAGTCGGGCAGGCCTGCTACTTATGGCTACACCTTC	CASSESGRPATYGYTF
TRBV19	-	-	TRBJ1-3	TGTGCCAGTAATCCCAGTCCCCAAGGAAACACCATATATTTT	CASNPSPQGNTIYF
TRBV5-1	-	few	TRBJ1-2	TGCGCCAGCAGCTTGTTCCAGGCTGACGGCTACACCTTC	CASSLFQADGYTF
TRBV6-5	TRBD1	-	TRBJ1-5	TGTGCCAGCAGTTCGGGACAGGGGGCGGACCAGCCCCAGCATTTT	CASSSGQGADQPQHF
TRBV6-5	-	-	TRBJ2-1	TGTGCCAGCAGTTACTCGAATAGGGACTCCTATGAGCAGTTCTTC	CASSYSNRDSYEQFF
TRBV6-1	-	-	TRBJ2-1	TGTGCCAGCAGGCCTACGGTTAGCCACAATGAGCAGTTCTTC	CASRPTVSHNEQFF
TRBV19	TRBD1	-	TRBJ1-5	TGTGCCAGTAGTATCTACGGACAGGGCAATCAGCCCCAGCATTTT	CASSIYGQGNQPQHF
TRBV6-5	TRBD1	-	TRBJ1-5	TGTGCCAGCAGTTATCGGCAGGGGGCTCAGCCCCAGCATTTT	CASSYRQGAQPQHF
TRBV6-5	TRBD1	-	TRBJ2-7	TGTGCCAGCAGGGACAGGGTGCCCTACGAGCAGTACTTC	CASRDRVPYEQYF
TRBV6-1	-	-	TRBJ2-3	TGTGCCAGCAGTGAACAGGGGGGAGGAAGAGGAGATACGCAGTATTTT	CASSEQGGGRGDTQYF
TRBV6-1	-	-	TRBJ1-2	TGTGCCAGCAGTGATGGGACCTACGCCAGGGGCTATGGCTACACCTTC	CASSDGTYARGYGYTF
TRBV5-1	-	once	TRBJ2-5	TGCGCCAGCAGCCCCGACAGGCTTGAAGAGACCCAGTACTTC	CASSPDRLEETQYF
TRBV19	TRBD1	few	TRBJ2-7	TGTGCCAGTAGGACAGGGGTCGACGAGCAGTACTTC	CASRTGVDEQYF
TRBV30	TRBD2	-	TRBJ2-1	TGTGCCTGGAGTTGGCCCGGACTAGCGGGAGGGCCAAGCTACAATGAGCAGTTCTTC	CAWSWPGLAGGPSYNEQFF
TRBV25-1	TRBD1	-	TRBJ2-1	TGTGCCAGCAGTGAATGGGGACAGGCAAGGAATGAGCAGTTCTTC	CASSEWGQARNEQFF
TRBV2	-	few	TRBJ1-3	TGTGCCAGCAGTAGAGAGGGAAACACCATATATTTT	CASSREGNTIYF
TRBV5-1	-	once	TRBJ1-2	TGCGCCAGCAGCTTGTCGGGAGCGTCTGTTATTACCTATGGAAGCTACACCTTC	CASSLSGASVITYGSYTF
TRBV10-2	TRBD2	-	TRBJ2-7	TGCGCCAGCAGTGTTCGCCTCAGCCCCGGGACTAGCGGGTTGCAGCCCTACGAGCAGTACTTC	CASSVRLSPGTSGLQPYEQYF
TRBV27	-	-	TRBJ2-6	TGTGCCAGCGCCCTTAGTTGGGGCCCTGGGGCCAACGTCCTGACTTTC	CASALSWGPGANVLTF
TRBV5-1	TRBD1	-	TRBJ1-2	TGCGCCAGCAGCTCTAACTCGGGACAGGGTTCCTCCTTC	CASSSNSGQGSSF
TRBV5-6	-	-	TRBJ2-7	TGTGCCAGCAGCTTTGGCAGGGGATCTCTCGAGCAGTACTTC	CASSFGRGSLEQYF
TRBV5-1	TRBD1	-	TRBJ1-1	TGCGCCAGCAGCTCCCAGGGGGGAGGCATGAACACTGAAGCTTTCTTT	CASSSQGGGMNTEAFF
TRBV4-2	-	once	TRBJ1-5	TGTGCCAGCAGCCAAGATGAGGGAGGCAATCAGCCCCAGCATTTT	CASSQDEGGNQPQHF
TRBV6-6	TRBD1	-	TRBJ1-2	TGTGCCAGCAGTTACTCGAGTAACAGGGGGCTTTACGGCTACACCTTC	CASSYSSNRGLYGYTF
TRBV19	TRBD1	-	TRBJ1-6	TGTGCCAGTAGTCCCCAGACAGGGACCTATAATTCACCCCTCCACTTT	CASSPQTGTYNSPLHF
TRBV5-4	TRBD1	-	TRBJ1-2	TGTGCCAGCAGCTCGGACAGGGGTCAAGGCTACACCTTC	CASSSDRGQGYTF
TRBV18	TRBD1	once	TRBJ2-1	TGTGCCAGCTCACCACTAATGACAGGGACCCACAATGAGCAGTTCTTC	CASSPLMTGTHNEQFF
TRBV7-7	-	once	TRBJ2-3	TGTGCCAGCAGCCCACAGGCCATTAGCACAGATACGCAGTATTTT	CASSPQAISTDTQYF
TRBV4-2	TRBD1	-	TRBJ1-4	TGTGCCAGCAGAGATGAAGGGACAGGGCGCGAAAAACTGTTTTTT	CASRDEGTGREKLFF
TRBV23-1	-	once	TRBJ2-5	TGCGCCAGCAGTCGACGACTTGGCGATGTGTACCAAGAGACCCAGTACTTC	CASSRRLGDVYQETQYF
TRBV15	TRBD1	-	TRBJ1-4	TGTGCCACCAGCAGATGGACAGGGAATGAAAAACTGTTTTTT	CATSRWTGNEKLFF
TRBV6-5	TRBD1	-	TRBJ2-7	TGTGCCAGCAGTGCAACGGGACAGTCCTACGAGCAGTACTTC	CASSATGQSYEQYF
TRBV6-1	-	once	TRBJ2-7	TGTGCCAGCAGTGAATCCTTGGACAGTGTGTACTTC	CASSESLDSVYF
TRBV4-2	TRBD1	-	TRBJ1-2	TGTGCCAGCAGCCCCGGGACAGACTCGTTCAATCCAAGACCCAACTATGGCTACACCTTC	CASSPGTDSFNPRPNYGYTF
TRBV6-1	-	-	TRBJ2-2	TGTGCCAGCAGGGACAGAAACACCGGGGAGCTGTTTTTT	CASRDRNTGELFF
TRBV7-8	-	-	TRBJ1-5	TGTGCCAGCAGCCTACACGGGCAGCCCCAGCATTTT	CASSLHGQPQHF
TRBV6-5	-	-	TRBJ1-2	TGTGCCAGCACCAGAGTTGGGGGGGCCCAAGGCTACACCTTC	CASTRVGGAQGYTF
TRBV25-1	TRBD1	once	TRBJ1-2	TGTGCCAGCAGTGCGGGACAGGGAGGCGGCTACACCTTC	CASSAGQGGGYTF
TRBV19	-	few	TRBJ2-2	TGTGCCAGTAGTTCTCAGGGTGCCACCGGGGAGCTGTTTTTT	CASSSQGATGELFF
TRBV14	-	-	TRBJ1-2	TGTGCCAGCAGCCGATCCCGGGGGTCACACTATGGCTACACCTTC	CASSRSRGSHYGYTF
TRBV6-5	-	-	TRBJ2-1	TGTGCCAGCAGTTACGCGGTCGGAACCTACAATGAGCAGTTCTTC	CASSYAVGTYNEQFF
TRBV6-1	-	once	TRBJ1-3	TGTGCCAGCCCGTTGAGCTCTGGAAACACCATATATTTT	CASPLSSGNTIYF
TRBV4-3	TRBD2	-	TRBJ2-3	TGCGCCAGCAGCCAAGATAATTCTGCGGGGGGTAGCACAGATACGCAGTATTTT	CASSQDNSAGGSTDTQYF
TRBV6-5	-	-	TRBJ1-2	TGTGCCAGCAGTTCTGCCGGACAGAGATTTTATGGCTACACCTTC	CASSSAGQRFYGYTF
TRBV5-1	TRBD2	-	TRBJ2-1	TGCGCCAGCAGCTTGGGCGGGAGAAGGAATGAGCAGTTCTTC	CASSLGGRRNEQFF
TRBV6-5	-	-	TRBJ2-1	TGTGCCAGCAGCCAGGGAATTCTGGTAGGAAATGAGCAGTTCTTC	CASSQGILVGNEQFF
TRBV7-8	TRBD1	-	TRBJ1-5	TGTGCCAGCAGGGGGGACAGAGCAAGGAATCAGCCCCAGCATTTT	CASRGDRARNQPQHF
TRBV14	TRBD2	-	TRBJ2-2	TGTGCCAGCAGCCAAGAGGCGAGGGGACTAGGTAACACCGGGGAGCTGTTTTTT	CASSQEARGLGNTGELFF